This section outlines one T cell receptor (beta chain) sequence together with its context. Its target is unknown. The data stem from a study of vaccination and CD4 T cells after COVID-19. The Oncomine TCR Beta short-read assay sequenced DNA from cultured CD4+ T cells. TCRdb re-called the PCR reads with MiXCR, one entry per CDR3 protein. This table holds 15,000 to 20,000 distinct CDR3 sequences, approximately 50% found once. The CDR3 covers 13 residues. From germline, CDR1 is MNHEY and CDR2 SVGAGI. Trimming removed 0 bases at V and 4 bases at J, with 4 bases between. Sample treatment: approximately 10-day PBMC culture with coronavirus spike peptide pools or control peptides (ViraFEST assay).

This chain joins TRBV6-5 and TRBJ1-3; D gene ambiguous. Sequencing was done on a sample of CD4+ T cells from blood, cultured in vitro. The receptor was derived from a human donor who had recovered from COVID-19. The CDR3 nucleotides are TGTGCCAGCAGTTACTCGAACGGAAACACCATATATTTT. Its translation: CASSYSNGNTIYF.